A selection of T cell receptor beta chains follows, all from one sample in a study of human T cells and chemical hapten exposure. TCRdb passed the RACE reads through MiXCR, listing each CDR3 protein once. The data hold tens of thousands of distinct CDR3 sequences, with around 7% observed a single time. Here the sequenced sample was whole blood, taken in connection with sensitization to the hapten diphenylcyclopropenone (DPC). Receptors originate from a woman in her 30s with alopecia areata. Some clones in this sample may be carry-over from other donors' samples. Each CDR3 is given without its conserved first and last residue. Fields, in order: J gene, V gene, CDR3 protein.

TRBJ1-2,TRBV12-3/TRBV12-4,ASSSLGEDYYGYT
TRBJ2-5,TRBV25-1,ASSVQGGLETQY
TRBJ2-1,TRBV15,ATSRGPDRGYNEQF
TRBJ1-5,TRBV4-1,ASSQDPAGVSNQPQH
TRBJ1-5,TRBV30,AWGRGPQPQH
TRBJ1-2,TRBV30,AWSGQGADGYT
TRBJ1-1,TRBV6-1,ASSVGGTISEAF
TRBJ1-1,TRBV2,ASSRDRANTEAF
TRBJ2-3,TRBV30,AWNGATQY
TRBJ1-1,TRBV15,ATSRDQGQGVSTEAF
TRBJ1-3,TRBV12-5,ASGLTGNTIY
TRBJ2-7,TRBV7-9,ASSLGWSDGDYEQY
TRBJ2-2,TRBV5-1,ASSLEAGGRNTGELF
TRBJ2-5,TRBV12-3/TRBV12-4,ASSSSGGAQKTQY
TRBJ1-2,TRBV12-3/TRBV12-4,ASRGISRTANYGYT
TRBJ1-6,TRBV20-1,SASVGAGGNSPLH
TRBJ2-1,TRBV9,ASSASGSSYNEQF
TRBJ2-5,TRBV6-5,ASTDSATQETQY
TRBJ1-1,TRBV11-2,ASSSSVGNTEAF
TRBJ2-3,TRBV5-1,ASSLEGQHTQY
TRBJ2-3,TRBV12-3/TRBV12-4,ASSTTGFPDTQY
TRBJ1-4,TRBV7-6,ASSAAANTMGKLF
TRBJ1-5,TRBV29-1,SVGADPGQPQH
TRBJ2-1,TRBV7-3,ASSLIPHGQGQWNEQF
TRBJ1-1,TRBV7-8,ASSSARQMRNTEAF
TRBJ2-3,TRBV5-6,ASSSRTGKRTDTQY
TRBJ2-2,TRBV5-4,ASSSLAGGQNTGELF
TRBJ1-2,TRBV5-6,ASSSPLAQAPYGYT
TRBJ1-5,TRBV5-5,ASSSDLSNQPQH
TRBJ1-3,TRBV12-3/TRBV12-4,ASRRQEGSGNTIY
TRBJ1-3,TRBV18,ASSPRTRTGTSSSGNTIY
TRBJ2-7,TRBV29-1,SVDGGAATYEQY
TRBJ2-3,TRBV2,ASKLDTQY
TRBJ1-2,TRBV12-3/TRBV12-4,ASSYLVGADT
TRBJ2-3,TRBV10-3,AIRPGTAPDTQY
TRBJ2-3,TRBV3-1,ASSQGLGLGSTDTQY
TRBJ2-2,TRBV7-3,ASSFKGQGRAGELF
TRBJ2-3,TRBV5-6,ASSSDRRTDTQY
TRBJ1-1,TRBV5-4,ASSARSGTAPEAF
TRBJ1-2,TRBV11-2,ASSLGDYDSKGNT
TRBJ1-2,TRBV6-5,ASSSAPGTGYGYT
TRBJ1-1,TRBV30,AWREGAAEAF
TRBJ2-1,TRBV19,ASSIWVPGDNEQF
TRBJ1-5,TRBV7-9,ASSFGSGGYSNQPQH
TRBJ1-2,TRBV6-1,ASTRPGQGSYGYT
TRBJ2-7,TRBV6-5,ASSPSAIGHLSSYEQY
TRBJ1-6,TRBV20-1,SARGRTANNSPLH
TRBJ1-1,TRBV30,AWSLSAQYTEAF
TRBJ1-6,TRBV5-1,ASSFIQGVMNSPLH
TRBJ1-1,TRBV7-2,ASSLQGRSNTEAF
TRBJ2-2,TRBV29-1,SVFRQGTTGELF
TRBJ2-6,TRBV12-3/TRBV12-4,ASSFRASGANVLT
TRBJ1-5,TRBV5-1,ASSLTGEATQPQH
TRBJ2-7,TRBV5-1,ASSTRQGATYEQY
TRBJ2-2,TRBV9,ASSVAQGANTGELF
TRBJ2-1,TRBV6-5,ASMGLGGGLYNEQF